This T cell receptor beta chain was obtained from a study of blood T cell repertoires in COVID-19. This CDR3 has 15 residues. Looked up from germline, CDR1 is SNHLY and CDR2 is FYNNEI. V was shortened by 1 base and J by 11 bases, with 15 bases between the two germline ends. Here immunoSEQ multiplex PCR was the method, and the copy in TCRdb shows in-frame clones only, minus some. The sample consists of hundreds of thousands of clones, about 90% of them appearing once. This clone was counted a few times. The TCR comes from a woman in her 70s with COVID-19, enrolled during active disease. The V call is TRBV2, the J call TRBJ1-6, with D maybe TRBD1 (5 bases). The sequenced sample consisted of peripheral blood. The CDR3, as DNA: TGTGCCAGCAGTGAAGGGCGGGGGAAAGGGACACCCCTCCACTTT. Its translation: CASSEGRGKGTPLHF.